A selection of T cell receptor beta chains follows, all from one sample in a study of human T cells and chemical hapten exposure. TCRdb itself ran the RACE reads through MiXCR, one entry per CDR3 protein. The sample includes about 120,000 distinct CDR3 sequences, 13% seen only once; the top ten take roughly 2.8%. The material was whole blood, obtained in connection with sensitization to the hapten diphenylcyclopropenone (DPC). The receptors stem from a young woman with alopecia areata. Some clones in this sample may be carry-over from other donors' samples. Both conserved end residues are part of each CDR3. D genes are given only for firm matches. Rows give clone size only sometimes, using once, few, many, or a class for an expanded clone.

J gene | D gene | clone size | V gene | CDR3 protein | CDR3 DNA
TRBJ2-3 | TRBD2 | . | TRBV6-5 | CASSYRGLAGSTDTQYF | TGTGCCAGCAGTTATAGAGGACTAGCGGGAAGCACAGATACGCAGTATTTT
TRBJ2-1 | . | few | TRBV6-1 | CASSEKGGEYNEQFF | TGTGCCAGCAGTGAGAAAGGCGGGGAGTACAATGAGCAGTTCTTC
TRBJ1-5 | . | . | TRBV12-3/TRBV12-4 | CASSQVGIGQPQHF | TGTGCCAGCAGTCAGGTCGGGATCGGTCAGCCCCAGCATTTT
TRBJ2-5 | TRBD2 | few | TRBV7-2 | CASSLERGKTQYF | TGTGCCAGCAGCTTAGAGCGGGGAAAGACCCAGTACTTC
TRBJ2-3 | . | . | TRBV6-6 | CASSYSGGPRTDTQYF | TGTGCCAGCAGTTACTCCGGCGGGCCCCGCACAGATACGCAGTATTTT
TRBJ2-3 | . | many | TRBV20-1 | CSAYFTRDTQYF | TGCAGTGCTTACTTCACACGAGATACGCAGTATTTT
TRBJ1-5 | . | many | TRBV6-2/TRBV6-3 | CASSKGISNQPQHF | TGTGCCAGCAGTAAAGGTATTAGCAATCAGCCCCAGCATTTT
TRBJ2-7 | . | . | TRBV5-5 | CASSLAFYEQYF | TGTGCCAGCAGCTTGGCGTTCTACGAGCAGTACTTC
TRBJ1-4 | . | . | TRBV5-1 | CASSRTQAGGTDEKLFF | TGCGCCAGCAGCCGGACCCAAGCTGGGGGCACGGATGAAAAACTGTTTTTT
TRBJ2-5 | . | many | TRBV7-2 | CASSLVLTLEQETQYF | TGTGCCAGCAGCTTAGTTTTGACCCTTGAGCAAGAGACCCAGTACTTC
TRBJ2-7 | . | . | TRBV18 | CASSPLARIPYEQYF | TGTGCCAGCTCACCACTGGCACGGATCCCCTACGAGCAGTACTTC
TRBJ2-1 | . | . | TRBV6-5 | CASSYGRPYSYNEQFF | TGTGCCAGCAGTTACGGGCGGCCCTACTCCTACAATGAGCAGTTCTTC
TRBJ1-5 | . | few | TRBV28 | CASSQVAQPQHF | TGTGCCAGCAGCCAGGTGGCACAGCCCCAGCATTTT
TRBJ2-5 | . | . | TRBV29-1 | CSVVGHQETQYF | TGCAGCGTTGTAGGACATCAAGAGACCCAGTACTTC
TRBJ1-1 | TRBD1 | . | TRBV4-1 | CASSPPGTGWTEAFF | TGCGCCAGCAGCCCTCCAGGGACAGGTTGGACTGAAGCTTTCTTT
TRBJ1-5 | . | few | TRBV5-5 | CASSLHGEPSIQPQHF | TGTGCCAGCAGCCTCCACGGGGAGCCAAGCATTCAGCCCCAGCATTTT
TRBJ1-1 | . | few | TRBV27 | CASRLQGMNTEAFF | TGTGCCAGCAGGTTACAGGGCATGAACACTGAAGCTTTCTTT
TRBJ1-5 | . | many | TRBV6-6 | CASSYSKTARYSNQPQHF | TGTGCCAGCAGTTACTCAAAGACCGCCAGATATAGCAATCAGCCCCAGCATTTT
TRBJ2-1 | . | few | TRBV20-1 | CSARDRLTRHSYNEQFF | TGCAGTGCTAGAGATCGCCTGACTAGGCACTCCTACAATGAGCAGTTCTTC
TRBJ2-7 | TRBD1 | many | TRBV6-6 | CASGGQEAYEQYF | TGTGCCAGCGGGGGACAGGAAGCTTACGAGCAGTACTTC
TRBJ1-1 | . | . | TRBV20-1 | CSATAGLNTKAFF | TGCAGTGCCACAGCCGGACTGAACACTAAAGCTTTCTTT
TRBJ1-6 | TRBD1 | few | TRBV6-5 | CASSHRDRASPLHF | TGTGCCAGCAGTCACCGGGACAGGGCTTCACCCCTCCACTTT
TRBJ1-2 | . | . | TRBV6-6 | CASTGSWDGYTF | TGTGCCTCCACGGGCAGTTGGGATGGCTACACCTTC
TRBJ2-1 | . | . | TRBV7-9 | CASSFPTSRGVSYNEQFF | TGTGCCAGCAGCTTTCCGACTAGCAGGGGGGTCTCCTACAATGAGCAGTTCTTC
TRBJ1-6 | TRBD1 | . | TRBV6-7 | CASSYSPSTGSLSPLHF | TGTGCCAGCAGTTACAGCCCCTCGACAGGGTCCCTTTCACCCCTCCACTTT
TRBJ2-3 | . | . | TRBV20-1 | CSAREPGSRTDTQYF | TGCAGTGCTAGAGAGCCGGGCAGCCGCACAGATACGCAGTATTTT
TRBJ2-7 | . | . | TRBV27 | CASSPDWSSYEQYF | TGTGCCAGCAGTCCCGACTGGAGCTCCTACGAGCAGTACTTC
TRBJ2-3 | . | many | TRBV5-7 | CASSHGVPNTDTQYF | TGTGCCAGCAGCCACGGGGTTCCTAACACAGATACGCAGTATTTT